This T cell receptor (beta chain) came from a study of T-cell reconstitution after alpha-beta-depleted transplantation in children listed by TCRdb under 2016. Study-wide context: Using TCR repertoire profiling, the study followed T-cell immune reconstitution in a quantitative way in children after TCRalphabeta/CD19-depleted allogeneic hematopoietic cell transplantation. Summary of the overall study and its limitations: Apparently early alphabetaT-cell count recovery about two months after transplant reportedly relied on only several hundred rapidly expanded clones derived from non-depleted graft cells. In some patients, the high TCRbeta diversity seen at day 60 was put down to recipient T cells and intrathymic progenitors that had survived conditioning. The frequencies of hyperexpanded clones fell over the following months, and after one year, T-cell counts and TCRbeta diversity were mostly attributed to newly produced T cells.

Cut back by 5 bases and 5 bases, the V and J ends lie 13 bases apart. Counted from cysteine to phenylalanine, this CDR3 has 14 amino acids. Only the CDR3 portion is preserved as DNA: 42 bases, with reading frame beginning at the first base. CDR1 LNHDA and CDR2 SQIVND are derived from the germline V gene (reference sequence). The library was prepared using PCR. The sequencing machine was an Illumina HiSeq 2500. Molecular barcoding was employed in the preparation of TCR libraries, with unique molecular identifiers being used to normalize TCRbeta repertoire quantification. Through fastp at Q25 and MiXCR, TCRdb rebuilt clones from the public reads, retaining in-frame beta chains. For every CDR3 protein sequence, its rows merge into one entry that carries the most common genes and DNA. For this sample there are 550,000 to 800,000 distinct CDR3 sequences; 13% appear just once. 0.79% of the sample lies in the top ten.

Comment on this clonotype: Its antigen is unknown. Base qualities are missing; no much larger clone stands one base away.

The treatment or condition label, as the study defines it: allogeneic hematopoietic cell transplantation with graft depleted of TCRalphabeta T cells and CD19 B cells. Transplant recipients were children who received TCRalphabeta/CD19-depleted allogeneic hematopoietic cell grafts. The input for sequencing was PBMCs, taken before TCRalphabeta/CD19-depleted stem cell transplant. The sequence joins TRBV19 to TRBJ2-1; the D gene is possibly TRBD1 or TRBD2, each agreeing over 5 bases. The origin of this receptor is a girl aged 2-9 years with congenital amegakaryocytic thrombocytopenia, due to receive a stem cell transplant. The CDR3 corresponds to CASSPMGTDNEQFF. The DNA sequence reads TGTGCCAGTAGTCCCATGGGGACGGACAATGAGCAGTTCTTC.